The T cell receptor beta chain described here comes from a study of Ad26.COV2.S vaccination and SARS-CoV-2 variants. On the study more broadly: Ad26.COV2.S shots went into the muscle once or twice, 56 days apart.

Study findings and constraints: Non-spike TCR breadth was similar in vaccine and placebo recipients.

Produced via immunoSEQ multiplex PCR; TCRdb's table is partial and in-frame only. The table shows 400,000 to 450,000 clones, with roughly 90% occurring only once. CDR3 length equals 13 residues. Germline V lookup: CDR1 SGHTA, CDR2 FQGNSA. V dropped 2 bases and J dropped 3 bases, with 7 bases sitting between them. Comments on this clone: The antigen remains undetermined.

The sample's treatment: some 19 received Ad26.COV2.S at low or high dose, single or two shots; roughly 5 received placebo; per-sample allocation not given. Vaccine and placebo recipients were sampled on day 63 after the first injection. The chain couples TRBV7-2 to TRBJ2-5, with unresolved D. This TCR was sampled from a person aged 18-60 years who received the Ad26.COV2.S COVID-19 vaccine or a placebo. Sequenced here: peripheral blood, sampled in a trial of Ad26.COV2.S vaccine versus placebo. CDR3 residues: CASSLLLEETQYF. CDR3 in DNA: TGTGCCAGCAGCTTACTATTGGAAGAGACCCAGTACTTC.